One sample yielded the 11 T cell receptor beta chains listed below, sequenced in a study of T cells in Graves' hyperthyroidism and ophthalmopathy. The TCR beta CDR3 regions underwent amplification using RNA transcripts as the source. When the TCR CDR3 underwent first-round RT-PCR, the HTBI primer set was used. One entry per CDR3 protein results from TCRdb running MiXCR on the multiplex PCR reads. The data hold approximately 600,000 distinct CDR3 sequences, with under 25% observed a single time. The sequenced sample consisted of blood. The receptors come from a man younger than 40 with Graves' ophthalmopathy.

This clonotype has just a few counts. This sequence joins TRBV3-1 and TRBJ2-1; 7 bases match TRBD2. The germline CDR1 and CDR2 sequences are LGHDT and YNNKEL (reference sequence). The CDR3 extends over 13 amino acids. Trimming at V came to 0 bases and at J to 12 bases, leaving 5 bases not matched to a gene. CDR3 sequence reads: CASSQDGRDVQFF. The CDR3 DNA sequence: TGTGCCAGCAGCCAAGATGGGAGGGACGTGCAGTTCTTC.

There are many counts of this clonotype. This sequence joins TRBV7-2 and TRBJ2-7; TRBD1 or TRBD2 may be the D gene (5 bases each). The V gene's germline CDR1 is SGHTA and CDR2 FQGNSA. Trimming pared 3 bases from V and 2 bases from J, leaving 14 bases between. The CDR3 totals 15 residues. The CDR3 DNA sequence: TGTGCCAGCAGCTTCAAACCCGGGACCGCCTACGAGCAGTACTTC. It codes for CASSFKPGTAYEQYF.

This clonotype showed up many times. The chain carries TRBV7-2 and TRBJ2-1; D is possibly TRBD1 or TRBD2 (5 bases each). Germline V gives CDR1 SGHTA, CDR2 FQGNSA. V was clipped by 2 bases and J by 10 bases, with 12 bases between them. There are 13 residues in the CDR3. The CDR3 DNA sequence: TGTGCCAGCAGCTTATCTCTTCGGGGCGAGCAGTTCTTC. Encoded protein: CASSLSLRGEQFF.

J is TRBJ2-5 and V is TRBV7-9; perhaps D is TRBD1 or TRBD2 (5 bases each). Trimming took off 5 bases at V and 1 base at J, with 20 bases between the two ends. This CDR3 spans 17 amino acids. Germline CDR1 reads SEHNR; CDR2 reads FQNEAQ (reference sequence). CDR3 sequence: CASSQVDSSESQETQYF. CDR3 nucleotide sequence: TGTGCCAGCAGCCAAGTCGACAGTAGCGAGTCCCAAGAGACCCAGTACTTC.

In this sample, this clonotype turned up many times. This sequence joins TRBV11-2 and TRBJ2-5; no firm D call. Between the trimmed V and J ends, which lost 0 bases and 5 bases, there was a span of 10 bases. This CDR3 has 14 residues. CDR1 is SGHAT, CDR2 FQNNGV, per germline. CDR3 DNA sequence: TGTGCCAGCAGCTTAGAAGCTTATGGGGAGACCCAGTACTTC. It is translated as CASSLEAYGETQYF.

This clonotype was counted ten times or more. V gene TRBV27 combines with J gene TRBJ2-1; 10 nucleotides align to TRBD2. The CDR3 length is 18 residues. Trimming at V came to 2 bases and at J to 6 bases, leaving 13 bases not matched to a gene. Germline CDR1 MNHEY, CDR2 SMNVEV (reference sequence). The CDR3 spells CASSLVRSTSGAGNEQFF. The DNA for the CDR3 is TGTGCCAGCAGTTTAGTCCGTTCAACTAGCGGGGCGGGCAATGAGCAGTTCTTC.

This clonotype has a count of ten or more. V gene TRBV7-2 combines with J gene TRBJ2-5; D tentatively reads TRBD1 or TRBD2 (5 bases each). The CDR3 spans 14 residues. V lost 3 bases, J lost 1 base, and 9 bases lay in between. Germline values: CDR1 SGHTA, CDR2 FQGNSA. CDR3 DNA sequence: TGTGCCAGCAGCTTGGACGGGACCCAAGAGACCCAGTACTTC. Its translation: CASSLDGTQETQYF.

The CDR3 bases are TGTGCCAGCAGCGTAGCAAGTAATACCCCTTCCTACGAGCAGTACTTC. Translating it yields CASSVASNTPSYEQYF. This sequence joins TRBV9 and TRBJ2-7; unclear D gene. CDR3 size: 16 residues. Germline CDR1 is SGDLS and CDR2 is YYNGEE. The V end was cut by 0 bases, the J end by 1 base, with 14 bases between.

The chain is built from TRBV2 and TRBJ2-3, with D maybe TRBD2 (5 bases). Trimming stripped 7 bases from V and 2 bases from J, with 10 bases between. Germline V gives CDR1 SNHLY, CDR2 FYNNEI. The CDR3 runs 13 residues. The CDR3 region is CASKVDFTDTQYF. CDR3 sequence (DNA): TGTGCCAGCAAAGTGGACTTCACAGATACGCAGTATTTT.

J is TRBJ1-1 and V is TRBV5-1; perhaps TRBD1 as D (5 bases). The CDR3 spans 16 residues. Per germline, CDR1 SGHRS and CDR2 YFSETQ. The V end lost 4 bases, the J end lost 2 bases, and 18 bases lay between the germline ends. CDR3 loop: CASSQLRGLENTEAFF. CDR3 DNA: TGCGCCAGCAGCCAACTCCGGGGACTTGAAAACACTGAAGCTTTCTTT.

This clonotype turned up a few times. This chain uses TRBV28 with TRBJ2-5; D may match TRBD1 or TRBD2 (5 bases each). V was pared by 6 bases and J by 5 bases, with 28 bases between. The CDR3 runs 18 residues. The V gene's germline CDR1 is MDHEN and CDR2 SYDVKM. The CDR3 sequence: CASSQLGLGRAGDETQYF. As DNA, the CDR3 is TGTGCCAGCAGCCAACTTGGGTTGGGCAGGGCGGGTGATGAGACCCAGTACTTC.